This entry is about one TCR beta chain. The data were obtained in a study of shared clonotypes between healthy human individuals. About the research overall: The donor pool was made up of a couple of women and three men aged 18 to 49.

The germline CDR1 and CDR2 sequences are LNHDA and SQIVND (reference sequence). The CDR3 is 14 residues long. The V end was cut by 4 bases, the J end by 11 bases, with 18 bases between. As defined, naive CD8 cells were CD45RO-negative and positively selected for CCR7, with terminally differentiated effector memory CD45RA+ cells excluded. All donors were healthy HIV-negative adults lacking recent acute infections or vaccinations. Sorted-subset replicate PCR reactions were performed with approximately 0.2 ug DNA, corresponding to some 32,000 T cell genomes. TCRdb's copy holds only in-frame clones and misses some; the assay was immunoSEQ multiplex PCR. The repertoire consists of about 2.2 million clones, with 90% to 95% occurring once and the leading ten covering approximately 1.6%.

J is TRBJ1-5 and V is TRBV19; tentatively, D is TRBD1 (5 bases). The sequence was obtained from a man aged 18 to 30 in good health. Some clones in this sample may be carry-over from other donors' samples. The sample comprised naive CD8+ T cells from PBMCs. The chain's CDR3 is CASSTRTGGRAQHF. The DNA of the CDR3 is TGTGCCAGTAGTACCCGAACGGGGGGAAGGGCCCAGCATTTT.